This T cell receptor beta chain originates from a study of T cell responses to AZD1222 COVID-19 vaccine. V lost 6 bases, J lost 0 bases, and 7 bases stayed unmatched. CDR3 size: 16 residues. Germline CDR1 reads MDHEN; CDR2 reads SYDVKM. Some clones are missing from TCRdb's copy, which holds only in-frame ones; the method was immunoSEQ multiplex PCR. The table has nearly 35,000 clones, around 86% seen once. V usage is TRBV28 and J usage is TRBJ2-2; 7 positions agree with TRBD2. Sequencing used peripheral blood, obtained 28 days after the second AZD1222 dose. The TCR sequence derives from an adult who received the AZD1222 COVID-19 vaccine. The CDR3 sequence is CASRSPLAANTGELFF. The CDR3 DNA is TGTGCCAGCAGATCCCCGCTAGCGGCGAACACCGGGGAGCTGTTTTTT.